The clone carrying this T cell receptor (beta chain) has just one count. Its antigen is not known. CDR3 length: 15 amino acids. Per the germline V gene, CDR1 is SGHTA and CDR2 is FQGNSA. V lost 1 base and J lost 3; bases outside the gene matches: 3. These data belong to a study of cytomegalovirus exposure and HLA in healthy donors. Study results and limitations: Later, an analysis found that common viral pathogens appeared to be linked with several of the most significant clusters. At a 0.05 false discovery rate, a later analysis found 16,951 TCR beta sequences to be associated with HLA alleles. Association of a missense DCLRE1C variant with TCR beta V- and J-gene trimming was reported in a later analysis.

Primers: 60 Vbeta forward and 13 Jbeta reverse. Some clones are missing from TCRdb's copy, which holds only in-frame ones; the method was immunoSEQ multiplex PCR. Of around 200,000 clones in the sample, around 81% were seen once. The receptor was derived from a man aged 30 to 39 in good health and CMV-seronegative. The sample taken for sequencing was PBMCs. The chain is built from TRBV7-2 and TRBJ2-7, with 10 bases lining up with TRBD1. CDR3 in DNA: TGTGCCAGCAGCTTAGGGACAGGGGGTCTCTACGAGCAGTACTTC. Residues: CASSLGTGGLYEQYF.